Following are 16 T cell receptor beta chains from one sample sequenced in a study of glioma-infiltrating T cells. The iRepertoire nested amplicon-rescue multiplex PCR amplified TCR alpha and beta CDR3s from RNA. TCRdb re-called the multiplex PCR reads through MiXCR, storing one row per CDR3 protein. This table has over 120,000 distinct CDR3 sequences, approximately 39% appearing once. Sequences were obtained from glioma tissue, nonneoplastic brain tissue, or PBMCs (not recorded which). These receptors originate from a human donor with low-grade glioma or glioblastoma, undergoing nonglioma brain surgery, or in good health (not recorded which).

This clonotype was observed a handful of times. V usage is TRBV4-3 and J usage is TRBJ2-5; 9 positions agree with TRBD1. There are 16 residues in the CDR3. The germline V gene encodes CDR1 LGHNA and CDR2 YSLEER. V trimming: 1 base; J trimming: 5 bases; junction bases outside the gene matches: 8. The CDR3 DNA reads as TGCGCCAGCAGCCAAGCACGATCCGGGACAGGGGAGACCCAGTACTTC. It encodes CASSQARSGTGETQYF.

This clonotype was observed a handful of times. The V gene is TRBV20-1, the J gene TRBJ1-2, with no clear D. Germline CDR1 reads DFQATT; CDR2 reads SNEGSKA (reference sequence). This CDR3 contains 13 residues. V gave up 6 bases and J gave up 8 bases, with 19 bases separating them. In DNA form, the CDR3 reads TGCAGTGCAGGGAAGGACTACCTAGGCGGCTACACCTTC. This sequence encodes CSAGKDYLGGYTF.

This sequence joins TRBV4-1 and TRBJ1-2; 9 nucleotides match TRBD1. V gave up 0 bases and J gave up 9 bases; unmatched junction bases: 8. In germline, CDR1 is MGHRA, CDR2 YSYEKL. This CDR3 contains 15 residues. CDR3 sequence (DNA): TGCGCCAGCAGCCAAGACCCTGGGACAGGGCGGCGCTACACCTTC. It translates to CASSQDPGTGRRYTF.

The J gene is TRBJ1-2, the V gene TRBV25-1, with D unclear. Per germline, CDR1 MGHDK and CDR2 SYGVNS. With 2 bases removed from V and 5 bases from J, the gap between germline ends came to 9 bases. This CDR3 region has 13 residues. The CDR3 loop is CASSEDQIYGYTF. CDR3 nucleotides: TGTGCCAGCAGTGAAGATCAGATTTATGGCTACACCTTC.

The chain uses TRBV27 and TRBJ2-3; TRBD1 matches at 7 bases. Germline CDR1 is MNHEY and CDR2 is SMNVEV (reference sequence). V was clipped by 6 bases and J by 4 bases; unmatched bases: 4. The CDR3 has 13 amino acids. CDR3: CASSFTGADTQYF. The CDR3 DNA is TGTGCCAGCAGCTTCACAGGGGCAGATACGCAGTATTTT.

A few counts support this clonotype. The rearrangement joins TRBV7-2 to TRBJ1-6; tentative D call: TRBD1 (6 bases). The CDR3 runs to 15 residues. V was trimmed by 0 bases and J by 6 bases, leaving 9 bases between them. Per germline, CDR1 SGHTA and CDR2 FQGNSA. The CDR3 nucleotides read TGTGCCAGCAGCTTAGCTGTAGGGGGTAATTCACCCCTCCACTTT. Its translation: CASSLAVGGNSPLHF.

This clonotype turned up a few times. This sequence joins TRBV4-1 and TRBJ2-7; weak D call: TRBD2 (6 bases). The CDR3 runs 17 residues. Looked up from germline, CDR1 is MGHRA and CDR2 is YSYEKL. The V and J ends lost 1 base and 0 bases respectively, with 16 bases between them. CDR3 in amino acids: CASSQVPLMDYSYEQYF. CDR3 coding DNA: TGCGCCAGCAGCCAAGTGCCACTAATGGACTACTCCTACGAGCAGTACTTC.

The CDR3 is CASSLRDSGANVLTF. The CDR3 DNA reads TGTGCCAGCAGTTTAAGGGACTCTGGGGCCAACGTCCTGACTTTC. This chain uses TRBV27 with TRBJ2-6, with no clear D. V lost 2 bases and J lost 0, with 5 bases in between. Germline assignment: CDR1 MNHEY and CDR2 SMNVEV (reference sequence). The length of the CDR3 is 15 residues.

This sequence joins TRBV18 and TRBJ1-1, with a weak D call TRBD1 (5 bases). This CDR3 has 15 residues. Trimming removed 3 bases at V and 4 bases at J, with 15 bases between. The germline CDR1 and CDR2 sequences are KGHSH and LQKENI. Here the CDR3 reads CASSPWDLETTEAFF. The CDR3 DNA reads TGTGCCAGCTCACCTTGGGACTTGGAGACCACTGAAGCTTTCTTT.

The chain recombines TRBV27 with TRBJ2-3; D tentatively reads TRBD1 or TRBD2 (5 bases each). V shed 1 base and J shed 2 bases, with 16 bases lying between them. The CDR3 sequence is 17 residues long. CDR1 and CDR2 (germline): MNHEY, SMNVEV (reference sequence). This CDR3 is CASSLWGSPGTTDTQYF. The CDR3 bases are TGTGCCAGCAGTTTATGGGGTAGCCCTGGGACCACAGATACGCAGTATTTT.

This clonotype was seen more than once but under ten times. One end of the junction does not line up with germline, which may come from a read error. The chain couples TRBV6-1 to TRBJ2-7; the match to TRBD1 covers 7 bases. Germline CDR1 is MNHNS and CDR2 is SASEGT. This CDR3 has 15 residues. This CDR3 reads CASREEGTATNEQYF. The DNA for the CDR3 is TGTGCCAGCAGAGAAGAGGGGACAGCCACCAACGAGCAGTACTTC.

The chain couples TRBV7-9 to TRBJ1-6; TRBD1 is a possible D gene (6 bases). The germline gives CDR1 SEHNR, CDR2 FQNEAQ (reference sequence). V was trimmed by 1 base and J by 7 bases, leaving 11 bases between them. This CDR3 has 15 residues. This CDR3 is CASSLETGGNSPLHF. The CDR3 DNA reads TGTGCCAGCAGCTTAGAGACAGGTGGGAATTCACCCCTCCACTTT. Full variable domain (rest looked up from reference TRBV7-9 and TRBJ1-6): DTGVSQNPRHKITKRGQNVTFRCDPISEHNRLYWYRQTLGQGPEFLTYFQNEAQLEKSRLLSDRFSAERPKGSFSTLEIQRTEQGDSAMYLCASSLETGGNSPLHFGNGTRLTVT.

The gene calls are TRBV10-3 and TRBJ2-7; D gene unclear. V was clipped by 5 bases and J by 5 bases, with 16 bases between them. The germline V gene encodes CDR1 ENHRY and CDR2 SYGVKD. The length of the CDR3 is 14 residues. DNA of the CDR3: TGTGCCATCAGTCCCTCAAACCTAAGGAACGAGCAGTACTTC. Translating gives CAISPSNLRNEQYF.

The V call is TRBV15, the J call TRBJ1-1; 7 nucleotides match TRBD1. Germline V gene lookup returns CDR1 LNHNV and CDR2 YYDKDF (reference sequence). The CDR3 loop spans 14 amino acids. V shed 5 bases and J 7 bases; nucleotides not matched to a gene: 10. The CDR3 region is CATSGRDSTSEAFF. CDR3 DNA: TGTGCCACCAGCGGCAGGGACAGTACTAGTGAAGCTTTCTTT.

CDR3 bases: TGTGCCAGCAGTCCTGGACTAGCGGGAGTTATAAATGAGCAGTTCTTC. It is translated as CASSPGLAGVINEQFF. The rearrangement links TRBV28 to TRBJ2-1; 13 positions agree with TRBD2. The germline V gene has CDR1 MDHEN and CDR2 SYDVKM. Losses at the gene ends were 5 bases for V and 7 bases for J; bases not matched to a gene: 8. This CDR3 region has 16 residues.

The chain recombines TRBV24-1 with TRBJ2-3, with D perhaps matching TRBD1 or TRBD2 (5 bases each). Germline V gene data show CDR1 as KGHDR and CDR2 as SFDVKD. The germline V and J ends were trimmed by 2 bases and 14 bases, with 13 bases remaining between them. The CDR3 loop spans 12 amino acids. The chain's CDR3 is CATSDSGEGLYF. The DNA for the CDR3 is TGTGCCACCAGTGATTCCGGAGAGGGGCTGTATTTT.